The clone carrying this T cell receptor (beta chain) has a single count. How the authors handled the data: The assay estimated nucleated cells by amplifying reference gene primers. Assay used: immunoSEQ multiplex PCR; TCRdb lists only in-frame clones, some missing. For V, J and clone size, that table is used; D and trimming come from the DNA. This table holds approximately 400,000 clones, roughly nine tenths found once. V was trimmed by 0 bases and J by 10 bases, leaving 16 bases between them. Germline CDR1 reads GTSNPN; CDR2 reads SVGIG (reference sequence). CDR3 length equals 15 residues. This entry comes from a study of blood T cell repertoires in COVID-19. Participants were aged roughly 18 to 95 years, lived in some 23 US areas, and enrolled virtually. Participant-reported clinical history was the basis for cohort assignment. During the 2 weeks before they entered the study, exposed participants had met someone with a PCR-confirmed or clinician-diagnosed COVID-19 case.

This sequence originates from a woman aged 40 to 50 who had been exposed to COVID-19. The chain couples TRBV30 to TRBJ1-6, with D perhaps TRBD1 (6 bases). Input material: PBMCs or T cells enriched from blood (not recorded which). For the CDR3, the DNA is TGTGCCTGGAGTGTAAGGGGGATGCCATCATCACCCCTCCACTTT. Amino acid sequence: CAWSVRGMPSSPLHF.